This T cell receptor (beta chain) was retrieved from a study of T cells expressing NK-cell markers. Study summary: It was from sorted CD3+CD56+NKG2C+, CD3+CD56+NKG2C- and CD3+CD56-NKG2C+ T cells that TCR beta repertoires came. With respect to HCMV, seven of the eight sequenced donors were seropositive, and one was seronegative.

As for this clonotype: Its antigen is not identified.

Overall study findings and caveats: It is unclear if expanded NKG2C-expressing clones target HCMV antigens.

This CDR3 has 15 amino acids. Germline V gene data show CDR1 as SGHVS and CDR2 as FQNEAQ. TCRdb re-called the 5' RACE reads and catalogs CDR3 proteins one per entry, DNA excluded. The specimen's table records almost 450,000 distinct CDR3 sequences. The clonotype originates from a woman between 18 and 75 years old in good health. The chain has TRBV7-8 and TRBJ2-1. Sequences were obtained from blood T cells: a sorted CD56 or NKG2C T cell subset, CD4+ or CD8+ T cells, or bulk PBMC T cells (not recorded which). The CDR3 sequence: CASRAYIGPYNEQFF.